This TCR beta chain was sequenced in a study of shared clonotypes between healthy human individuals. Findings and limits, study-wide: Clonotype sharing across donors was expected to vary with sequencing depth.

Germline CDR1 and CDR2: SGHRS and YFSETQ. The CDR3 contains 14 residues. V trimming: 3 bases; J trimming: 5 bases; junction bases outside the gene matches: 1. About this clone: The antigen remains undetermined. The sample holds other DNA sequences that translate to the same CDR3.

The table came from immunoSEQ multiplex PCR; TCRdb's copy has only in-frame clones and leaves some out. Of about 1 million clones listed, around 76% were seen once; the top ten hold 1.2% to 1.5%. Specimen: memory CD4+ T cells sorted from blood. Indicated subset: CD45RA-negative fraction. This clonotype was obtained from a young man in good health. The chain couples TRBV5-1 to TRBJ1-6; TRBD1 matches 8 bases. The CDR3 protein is CASSSTGDNSPLHF. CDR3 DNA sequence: TGCGCCAGCAGCTCGACAGGGGATAATTCACCCCTCCACTTT.